This T cell receptor (beta chain) was obtained from a study of T cell repertoires in cytomegalovirus infection. Looking at the study overall: Peptides in the study included HLA-C-restricted and HLA-B-restricted CMV epitopes. General observations from the study: The response measured ex vivo was dominated by TCR beta clonotypes (HLA-C-restricted and CMV-specific).

One entry per CDR3 protein, called by TCRdb with MiXCR from the reads. The sample holds fewer than 1,000,000 distinct CDR3 sequences, approximately 31% seen once. A remark on this clonotype: Its antigen is currently unknown.

CDR1 and CDR2 from the germline V gene are MNHEY and SMNVEV (reference sequence). The CDR3 loop spans 15 amino acids. V gave up 10 bases and J gave up 6 bases; unmatched junction bases: 15. The chain recombines TRBV27 with TRBJ2-7; 10 bases are shared with TRBD2. The source is a human donor in good health (CMV status not recorded). Some clones in this sample may be carry-over from other donors' samples. The source material was cultured CD8+ T cells from PBMCs, sampled from culture after CMV antigen stimulation. The CDR3 reads CANHYGLAGEGEQYV. The CDR3 DNA follows: TGTGCCAACCACTATGGGCTAGCGGGGGAAGGCGAGCAGTACGTC.